A selection of T cell receptor beta chains follows, all from one sample in a study of CD8+ T cells in alopecia areata. The table came from immunoSEQ multiplex PCR; TCRdb's copy has only in-frame clones and leaves some out. The table has 110,000 to 150,000 clones, about 47% seen once. Sequencing used CD4+ T cells sorted from blood, obtained at week 0. The receptor set was obtained from a human donor with alopecia areata. Each CDR3 is given with its conserved first and last residue. The D gene is left open where the match is weak. Size is stated for part of the rows, as once, few or many counts, or as a class when the clone is expanded.

clone_size: -
d_call: -
v_call: TRBV30
j_call: TRBJ2-2
cdr3_nt: TGTGCCTGGAGCGTCCCCGACTTAAACACCGGGGAGCTGTTTTTT
cdr3_aa: CAWSVPDLNTGELFF

clone_size: -
d_call: -
v_call: TRBV29-1
j_call: TRBJ1-1
cdr3_nt: TGCAGCGTTGCGTCCATCAAGCAGAACACTGAAGCTTTCTTT
cdr3_aa: CSVASIKQNTEAFF

clone_size: -
d_call: TRBD2
v_call: TRBV2
j_call: TRBJ2-1
cdr3_nt: TGTGCCAGCAGTGTCAGGACTAGTAACAATGAGCAGTTCTTC
cdr3_aa: CASSVRTSNNEQFF

clone_size: few
d_call: -
v_call: TRBV30
j_call: TRBJ2-6
cdr3_nt: TGTGCCTGGAGTTTGGGCTCTGGGGCCAACGTCCTGACTTTC
cdr3_aa: CAWSLGSGANVLTF

clone_size: -
d_call: TRBD2
v_call: TRBV9
j_call: TRBJ2-5
cdr3_nt: TGTGCCACCTCCCGGGGGAGGGCCATGGAGACCCAGTACTTC
cdr3_aa: CATSRGRAMETQYF

clone_size: -
d_call: -
v_call: TRBV5-1
j_call: TRBJ2-5
cdr3_nt: TGCGCCAGCAGCTCGGGGCAAGAGACCCAGTACTTC
cdr3_aa: CASSSGQETQYF

clone_size: -
d_call: -
v_call: TRBV5-1
j_call: TRBJ1-1
cdr3_nt: TGCGCCAGCAGCTTGGGGGGACTGATTCACACTGAAGCTTTCTTT
cdr3_aa: CASSLGGLIHTEAFF

clone_size: -
d_call: TRBD1
v_call: TRBV12-5
j_call: TRBJ2-2
cdr3_nt: TGTGCTAGTGCCCCGGGACAGGGAACCACCGGGGAGCTGTTTTTT
cdr3_aa: CASAPGQGTTGELFF

clone_size: -
d_call: -
v_call: TRBV5-4
j_call: TRBJ2-5
cdr3_nt: TGTGCCAGCAGCTCCACCATCCAAGAGACCCAGTACTTC
cdr3_aa: CASSSTIQETQYF

clone_size: few
d_call: -
v_call: TRBV5-1
j_call: TRBJ2-1
cdr3_nt: TGCGCCAGCAGCTTGGATCTAGCGTCAAATGAGCAGTTCTTC
cdr3_aa: CASSLDLASNEQFF

clone_size: -
d_call: -
v_call: TRBV4-3
j_call: TRBJ2-7
cdr3_nt: TGCGCCAGCAGCCCGGACGGGCGCGAGCAGTACTTC
cdr3_aa: CASSPDGREQYF

clone_size: few
d_call: -
v_call: TRBV18
j_call: TRBJ2-6
cdr3_nt: TGTGCCAGCTCGGAGGGGTCTGGGGCCAACGTCCTGACTTTC
cdr3_aa: CASSEGSGANVLTF

clone_size: -
d_call: -
v_call: TRBV27
j_call: TRBJ1-1
cdr3_nt: TGTGCCAGCAGAAACAGCATGAACACTGAAGCTTTCTTT
cdr3_aa: CASRNSMNTEAFF

clone_size: -
d_call: TRBD2
v_call: TRBV4-3
j_call: TRBJ2-7
cdr3_nt: TGCGCCAGCAGCCAAGATACCAGCGGGGCCTACGAGCAGTACTTC
cdr3_aa: CASSQDTSGAYEQYF

clone_size: -
d_call: TRBD2
v_call: TRBV5-1
j_call: TRBJ2-5
cdr3_nt: TGCGCCAGTAACCCGGGACTAGCCGTAATTCGCCAAGAGACCCAGTACTTC
cdr3_aa: CASNPGLAVIRQETQYF

clone_size: few
d_call: TRBD2
v_call: TRBV7-2
j_call: TRBJ2-2
cdr3_nt: TGTGCCAGCAGCTTAGAAGCGGGAGCGGTCGGGGAGCTGTTTTTT
cdr3_aa: CASSLEAGAVGELFF

clone_size: -
d_call: -
v_call: TRBV5-1
j_call: TRBJ2-7
cdr3_nt: TGCGCCAGCAGCTTCTGGACCACAGGGGAGGAGGACGAGCAGTACTTC
cdr3_aa: CASSFWTTGEEDEQYF

clone_size: few
d_call: TRBD1
v_call: TRBV19
j_call: TRBJ2-1
cdr3_nt: TGTGCCAGTAGTATAGGCCTACAGGGGGCGCGGTTCAATGAGCAGTTCTTC
cdr3_aa: CASSIGLQGARFNEQFF

clone_size: -
d_call: TRBD1
v_call: TRBV7-2
j_call: TRBJ1-4
cdr3_nt: TGTGCCAGCAGCTGGGACAGGGTTAATGAAAAACTGTTTTTT
cdr3_aa: CASSWDRVNEKLFF

clone_size: -
d_call: -
v_call: TRBV7-9
j_call: TRBJ2-6
cdr3_nt: TGTGCCAGCAGCTTAGGGGCTGGGGCCAACGTCCTGACTTTC
cdr3_aa: CASSLGAGANVLTF

clone_size: few
d_call: -
v_call: TRBV6-6
j_call: TRBJ2-6
cdr3_nt: TGTGCCAGCAGTTATAGCTCTGGGGCCAACGTCCTGACTTTC
cdr3_aa: CASSYSSGANVLTF

clone_size: few
d_call: TRBD1
v_call: TRBV11-2
j_call: TRBJ2-1
cdr3_nt: TGTGCCAGCAGCTCACAGGGGGGACAGGGCTACTACAATGAGCAGTTCTTC
cdr3_aa: CASSSQGGQGYYNEQFF

clone_size: few
d_call: -
v_call: TRBV7-2
j_call: TRBJ2-7
cdr3_nt: TGTGCCAGCAGCGAGGGTACCGCCTACGAGCAGTACTTC
cdr3_aa: CASSEGTAYEQYF

clone_size: -
d_call: TRBD2
v_call: TRBV29-1
j_call: TRBJ2-3
cdr3_nt: TGCAGCGTTAGCGGGACCCCCACAGATACGCAGTATTTT
cdr3_aa: CSVSGTPTDTQYF

clone_size: -
d_call: -
v_call: TRBV2
j_call: TRBJ2-7
cdr3_nt: TGTGCCAGCAGTGGGGACCAACAGAACGAGCAGTACTTC
cdr3_aa: CASSGDQQNEQYF

clone_size: -
d_call: TRBD2
v_call: TRBV4-1
j_call: TRBJ2-5
cdr3_nt: TGCGCCAGCAGCCCGGGGGGGACTAGAGAGACCCAGTACTTC
cdr3_aa: CASSPGGTRETQYF

clone_size: -
d_call: -
v_call: TRBV29-1
j_call: TRBJ2-1
cdr3_nt: TGCAGCGCGGGGGGCGGGAGAGGGTCCAATGAGCAGTTCTTC
cdr3_aa: CSAGGGRGSNEQFF

clone_size: -
d_call: -
v_call: TRBV7-2
j_call: TRBJ1-1
cdr3_nt: TGTGCCAGCAGCTTAACGCGGGAGGTTGAAGCTTTCTTT
cdr3_aa: CASSLTREVEAFF

clone_size: -
d_call: -
v_call: TRBV4-1
j_call: TRBJ2-1
cdr3_nt: TGCGCCAGCAGCCAAGTCGGGATAGTCTTTAATGAGCAGTTCTTC
cdr3_aa: CASSQVGIVFNEQFF

clone_size: -
d_call: -
v_call: TRBV25-1
j_call: TRBJ2-2
cdr3_nt: TGTGCCAGCAGTGAATTAATCCCCGGGGAGCTGTTTTTT
cdr3_aa: CASSELIPGELFF

clone_size: -
d_call: -
v_call: TRBV2
j_call: TRBJ1-1
cdr3_nt: TGTGCCAGCAGTGATGGTCCTAAAGCTTTCTTT
cdr3_aa: CASSDGPKAFF

clone_size: -
d_call: -
v_call: TRBV10-3
j_call: TRBJ2-7
cdr3_nt: TGTGCCATCAGTGAGTCAAAACCCTACGAGCAGTACTTC
cdr3_aa: CAISESKPYEQYF

clone_size: few
d_call: TRBD1
v_call: TRBV30
j_call: TRBJ2-5
cdr3_nt: TGTGCCTGGAGCGGGCTACAGGGGGCTGGGGAGACCCAGTACTTC
cdr3_aa: CAWSGLQGAGETQYF

clone_size: -
d_call: -
v_call: TRBV4-1
j_call: TRBJ2-5
cdr3_nt: TGCGCCAGCAGACGTTCCGTAGACGGTAAAGAGACCCAGTACTTC
cdr3_aa: CASRRSVDGKETQYF

clone_size: few
d_call: TRBD2
v_call: TRBV7-8
j_call: TRBJ2-1
cdr3_nt: TGTGCCAGTCAGACGGTGACCGGCCTGGCGGGAGGGAATGAGCAGTTCTTC
cdr3_aa: CASQTVTGLAGGNEQFF

clone_size: -
d_call: TRBD2
v_call: TRBV30
j_call: TRBJ2-1
cdr3_nt: TGTGCCTGGAGTGTAGGAGCGGGGGCGTTCAATGAGCAGTTCTTC
cdr3_aa: CAWSVGAGAFNEQFF

clone_size: -
d_call: -
v_call: TRBV6-5
j_call: TRBJ2-3
cdr3_nt: TGTGCCAGCAGTTACTCCCGCGGTACGCAGTATTTT
cdr3_aa: CASSYSRGTQYF

clone_size: few
d_call: TRBD1
v_call: TRBV2
j_call: TRBJ2-2
cdr3_nt: TGTGCCAGCAGGGCCGGGACAGGGCCCGGGGAGCTGTTTTTT
cdr3_aa: CASRAGTGPGELFF

clone_size: -
d_call: -
v_call: TRBV6-6
j_call: TRBJ2-1
cdr3_nt: TGTGCCAGCGGCCCACGAAGGGGGGAGTACAATGAGCAGTTCTTC
cdr3_aa: CASGPRRGEYNEQFF

clone_size: -
d_call: -
v_call: TRBV6-5
j_call: TRBJ2-3
cdr3_nt: TGTGCCAGCAGTTACTCATCGGCGACCGTCTGGTATTTT
cdr3_aa: CASSYSSATVWYF

clone_size: -
d_call: -
v_call: TRBV11-2
j_call: TRBJ2-5
cdr3_nt: TGTGCCAGCAGCTTAACTGGGCGCGGGTTAGAGACCCAGTACTTC
cdr3_aa: CASSLTGRGLETQYF

clone_size: -
d_call: -
v_call: TRBV4-3
j_call: TRBJ2-3
cdr3_nt: TGCGCCAGCAGCCAAGATGAGGGGTTCACAGATACGCAGTATTTT
cdr3_aa: CASSQDEGFTDTQYF